These 13 T cell receptor beta chains were sequenced from one sample in a study of blood T cell repertoires in COVID-19. Profiling relied on immunoSEQ multiplex PCR, and the TCRdb table lists in-frame clones only, not all of them. This sample yields 130,000 or so clones, of which around four fifths are seen a single time; 9.5% to 15% belongs to the top ten. The sample taken for sequencing was peripheral blood. These receptors came from a human donor in a cohort sampled during active COVID-19.

Many counts were recorded for this clone. V usage is TRBV7-2 and J usage is TRBJ2-7; D is uncertain. The germline CDR1 and CDR2 sequences are SGHTA and FQGNSA. The CDR3 is made up of 15 amino acids. Trimming took off 5 bases at V and 3 bases at J, with 17 bases between the two ends. The CDR3 protein is CASSPMFSRHYEQYF. CDR3 nucleotides: TGTGCCAGCAGCCCAATGTTTTCCCGACACTACGAGCAGTACTTC.

The chain combines TRBV7-2 with TRBJ2-7; TRBD2 might be the D (6 bases). The CDR3 contains 13 residues. In germline, CDR1 is SGHTA, CDR2 FQGNSA. Trimming cost V 3 bases and J 4 bases, with 10 bases left between them. CDR3 in amino acids: CASSLEGRYEQYF. The CDR3 nucleotides are TGTGCCAGCAGCTTGGAGGGGCGGTACGAGCAGTACTTC.

This chain links TRBV7-8 with TRBJ2-2, with TRBD1 identical over 9 bases. Germline V gene lookup returns CDR1 SGHVS and CDR2 FQNEAQ. V lost 5 bases, J lost 4 bases, and 11 bases stayed unmatched. The CDR3 has 17 amino acids. This CDR3 reads CASSRDRVASVTGELFF. CDR3 DNA: TGTGCCAGCAGCCGGGACAGGGTAGCTAGCGTCACCGGGGAGCTGTTTTTT.

The gene calls are TRBV4-1 and TRBJ2-5; 8 bases match TRBD2. CDR3 length equals 15 residues. Per the germline V gene, CDR1 is MGHRA and CDR2 is YSYEKL. Germline trimming cut 0 bases from V and 4 bases from J; bases unmatched to any gene: 4. The CDR3 coding sequence is TGCGCCAGCAGCCAAGAGGGACTAGGGTTAGAGACCCAGTACTTC. As protein: CASSQEGLGLETQYF.

This clone has just one count. The chain couples TRBV27 to TRBJ1-1; possible D gene TRBD1, 6 bases. V was cut by 3 bases and J by 3 bases, with 14 bases left in between. CDR3 size: 15 residues. Germline CDR1 MNHEY, CDR2 SMNVEV (reference sequence). CDR3 nucleotide sequence: TGTGCCAGCAGTTTTAATCAGGGGTCGGACACTGAAGCTTTCTTT. Amino acids: CASSFNQGSDTEAFF.

The gene calls are TRBV15 and TRBJ1-5; D may be TRBD1 (5 bases). This CDR3 contains 16 residues. V was pared by 0 bases and J by 2 bases, with 11 bases between. From germline, CDR1 is LNHNV and CDR2 YYDKDF (reference sequence). The CDR3 sequence: CATSRDYGRGNQPQHF. The CDR3 nucleotides read TGTGCCACCAGCAGAGATTACGGCAGGGGCAATCAGCCCCAGCATTTT.

The gene calls are TRBV18 and TRBJ1-2; D is unresolved. Germline CDR1 is KGHSH and CDR2 is LQKENI. CDR3 length: 13 amino acids. Trimming took 6 bases from V and 0 from J, leaving 8 bases between them. CDR3 loop: CASSLQTNYGYTF. As DNA, the CDR3 is TGTGCCAGCTCCCTACAGACTAACTATGGCTACACCTTC.

This chain uses TRBV4-2 with TRBJ1-2, with D perhaps matching TRBD1 (5 bases). Germline V gene data show CDR1 as LGHNA and CDR2 as YNFKEQ. CDR3 length equals 15 residues. Trimming removed 2 bases from V and 5 bases from J, with 15 bases in between. CDR3 DNA: TGTGCCAGCAGCCAATGGGGGGTAGAGGTATATGGCTACACCTTC. Its translation: CASSQWGVEVYGYTF.

This rearrangement joins TRBV5-1 to TRBJ2-5; 7 bases align to TRBD1. The CDR3 consists of 15 residues. Germline V lookup: CDR1 SGHRS, CDR2 YFSETQ. V shed 4 bases, J shed 1 base, and the junction held 7 bases outside the gene matches. In DNA form, the CDR3 reads TGCGCCAGCAGCGGCAGACAGGGCGCCCAAGAGACCCAGTACTTC. It encodes CASSGRQGAQETQYF. Filled out from reference TRBV5-1 and TRBJ2-5, the complete variable domain reads KAGVTQTPRYLIKTRGQQVTLSCSPISGHRSVSWYQQTPGQGLQFLFEYFSETQRNKGNFPGRFSGRQFSNSRSEMNVSTLELGDSALYLCASSGRQGAQETQYFGPGTRLLVL.

The chain links TRBV14 to TRBJ1-2, with 7 positions matching TRBD1. The CDR3 length is 16 residues. Germline trimming cut 4 bases from V and 2 bases from J; bases unmatched to any gene: 10. Per germline, CDR1 SGHDN and CDR2 FVKESK. CDR3 protein: CASSPTGSGRNYGYTF. For the CDR3, the DNA is TGTGCCAGCAGCCCGACAGGGTCGGGTCGGAACTATGGCTACACCTTC.

V usage is TRBV18 and J usage is TRBJ1-3; TRBD1 is a possible D gene (6 bases). The CDR3 contains 16 residues. V was trimmed by 3 bases and J by 4 bases, leaving 16 bases between them. Germline CDR1 KGHSH, CDR2 LQKENI. DNA of the CDR3: TGTGCCAGCTCACCGGACAGAGTAGGGATCGGAAACACCATATATTTT. It translates to CASSPDRVGIGNTIYF.

This clone was seen a single time. The chain recombines TRBV12-1 with TRBJ2-1; TRBD2, the D gene given by the table, was not confirmed from the DNA. TRBV12-1 constitutes a pseudogene. This CDR3 is 16 amino acids long. The CDR3 DNA reads as TGTGCCAGCAGCTTTGGAAAAGCGGGGGAACTCAATGAGCAGTTCTTC. It specifies CASSFGKAGELNEQFF.

This chain connects TRBV20-1 to TRBJ2-5, with D unclear. Germline loops: CDR1 DFQATT, CDR2 SNEGSKA (reference sequence). The CDR3 runs 12 residues. V lost 3 bases to trimming and J lost 5 bases, with 10 bases between them. CDR3 DNA sequence: TGCAGTGCTAGTTCGATGCGGGAGACCCAGTACTTC. This translates into CSASSMRETQYF.